This is a list of T cell receptor beta chains from one sample in a study of shared clonotypes between healthy human individuals. Clones were sequenced by immunoSEQ multiplex PCR, and TCRdb holds only the in-frame ones, with some missing. The repertoire consists of fewer than 700,000 clones, with roughly 72% occurring once and the leading ten covering more than 10%. The sample was PBMCs. The receptors come from a woman in her 40s in good health. Some clones in this sample may be carry-over from other donors' samples. CDR3s include the opening cysteine and the closing phenylalanine or tryptophan. Each record gives: clone size, D gene, CDR3 length, V gene, J gene, CDR3 DNA, CDR3 protein. The D gene is left open where the match is weak. Size is omitted from some rows. Given values are once, few, many or a class for expanded clones.

once	-	16	TRBV11-2	TRBJ2-3	TGTGCCAGCAGCCTTTGGGGCGTCACTAGCACAGATACGCAGTATTTT	CASSLWGVTSTDTQYF
-	-	13	TRBV30	TRBJ1-6	TGTGCCTGGAGTGCGAGTCAGAATTCACCCCTCCACTTT	CAWSASQNSPLHF
once	TRBD2	19	TRBV28	TRBJ2-1	TGTGCCAGCAGTTTACGCCGTGGGGGGGAGGGCCACTCCTACAATGAGCAGTTCTTC	CASSLRRGGEGHSYNEQFF
-	-	16	TRBV21-1	TRBJ2-3	TGTGCCAGCAGGCGGGGGCTCCAGAGCCCCACAGATACGCAGTATTTT	CASRRGLQSPTDTQYF
-	-	13	TRBV6-6	TRBJ1-6	TGTGCCAGCAGTAGGGATTTTAATTCACCCCTCCACTTT	CASSRDFNSPLHF
few	-	13	TRBV7-9	TRBJ2-7	TGTGCCAGCAGCTTACTACAGGGCTACGAGCAGTACTTC	CASSLLQGYEQYF
-	TRBD2	20	TRBV18	TRBJ2-1	TGTGCCAGCTCACCGGGCAGCGGGAGGGGGGAAATCCTCTCCTACAATGAGCAGTTCTTC	CASSPGSGRGEILSYNEQFF
-	TRBD1	16	TRBV5-5	TRBJ1-2	TGTGCCAGCAGCGCCTCACTGGGACAGGGAGGTTTTGGCTACACCTTC	CASSASLGQGGFGYTF
-	-	15	TRBV2	TRBJ2-3	TGTGCCAGCAGAAGACTAGTCAGTGGCACAGATACGCAGTATTTT	CASRRLVSGTDTQYF
few	-	14	TRBV19	TRBJ1-4	TGTGCCAGTAGTCGGCAGGGGCCTAATGAAAAACTGTTTTTT	CASSRQGPNEKLFF
-	TRBD1	15	TRBV6-1	TRBJ2-5	TGTGCCAGCAGTGAATTATCAGGGGGCGTCGAGACCCAGTACTTC	CASSELSGGVETQYF
-	-	12	TRBV5-4	TRBJ2-7	TGTGCCAGCAGCTTACCAGTCGGGGAGCAGTACTTC	CASSLPVGEQYF
-	-	14	TRBV7-3	TRBJ2-7	TGTGCCAGCAGCCCACGGGACACAAACTACGAGCAGTACTTC	CASSPRDTNYEQYF
-	-	13	TRBV7-3	TRBJ2-1	TGTGCCAGCAGCTTAGGCCCCTATTTTGAGCAGTTCTTC	CASSLGPYFEQFF
-	-	14	TRBV7-8	TRBJ2-7	TGTGCCAGCAGCCCTACGGCGGTCAACTACGAGCAGTACTTC	CASSPTAVNYEQYF
-	TRBD2	15	TRBV6-5	TRBJ2-1	TGTGCCAGCAGTTATAGACTAGCGGGAGACAATGAGCAGTTCTTC	CASSYRLAGDNEQFF
-	TRBD2	14	TRBV7-2	TRBJ2-6	TGTGCCAGCAGGATCTCTAGCGGGAGCGGCGTCCTGACTTTC	CASRISSGSGVLTF
-	-	14	TRBV25-1	TRBJ1-4	TGTGCCAGCAGTTACAGCCTGGGGCAAGAAAAACTGTTTTTT	CASSYSLGQEKLFF
-	-	16	TRBV19	TRBJ2-4	TGTGCCAGTAGTATAGATTTAAGGGGAGCCAAAAACATTCAGTACTTC	CASSIDLRGAKNIQYF
-	-	16	TRBV21-1	TRBJ2-5	TGTGCCAGCAGCAAACATGGCAGGGGGCAGGGGGAGACCCAGTACTTC	CASSKHGRGQGETQYF
-	-	16	TRBV7-8	TRBJ1-5	TGTGCCAGCAGCTCCGGTAAAGGGGAAATTAATCAGCCCCAGCATTTT	CASSSGKGEINQPQHF
-	-	16	TRBV30	TRBJ2-7	TGTGCCTGGAGTGTAAGCAACCCCAAGAGGGGGGATGAGCAGTACTTC	CAWSVSNPKRGDEQYF
-	TRBD2	18	TRBV19	TRBJ2-1	TGTGCCAGTAGTAGGGACCAACTAGCGCCGGAAGTCTTTGATGAGCAGTTCTTC	CASSRDQLAPEVFDEQFF
-	-	14	TRBV10-1	TRBJ2-7	TGCGCCAGCAGCCCCGGGACAAACCCCTACGAGCAGTACTTC	CASSPGTNPYEQYF
-	-	14	TRBV5-1	TRBJ2-7	TGCGCCAGCACCGTGTGGGGAGACCAGTACGAGCAGTACTTC	CASTVWGDQYEQYF
-	-	16	TRBV4-3	TRBJ1-6	TGCGCCAGCAGCCAAGATCCGGACACAGTTAATTCACCCCTCCACTTT	CASSQDPDTVNSPLHF
-	-	15	TRBV5-4	TRBJ2-5	TGTGCCAGCAGCCGACAAGCCACAGGTCAAGAGACCCAGTACTTC	CASSRQATGQETQYF
-	TRBD1	16	TRBV19	TRBJ2-7	TGTGCCAGTAGTATCTCCGGGACAGGGGCCTCCTACGAGCAGTACTTC	CASSISGTGASYEQYF
few	TRBD1	18	TRBV19	TRBJ1-3	TGTGCCAGTAGTGCACCCGGGACAGGGGATCACTCTGGAAACACCATATATTTT	CASSAPGTGDHSGNTIYF
many	-	15	TRBV11-2	TRBJ1-4	TGTGCCAGCAGCGACACCAGGGGAGGGAATGAAAAACTGTTTTTT	CASSDTRGGNEKLFF
once	-	17	TRBV18	TRBJ1-2	TGTGCCAGCTCACCAACACGTATGGGGAGCGCGAACTATGGCTACACCTTC	CASSPTRMGSANYGYTF
-	-	15	TRBV7-8	TRBJ2-7	TGTGCCAGCAGCCCCTCCCTGGGGCCTGAGGGGGAGCAGTACTTC	CASSPSLGPEGEQYF
once	-	16	TRBV27	TRBJ2-3	TGTGCCAGCAGTATCACATTAGCGGCTAGCACAGATACGCAGTATTTT	CASSITLAASTDTQYF
-	TRBD1	16	TRBV30	TRBJ1-1	TGTGCCTGGAGTGAGGGACAGGGGGCCATTAACACTGAAGCTTTCTTT	CAWSEGQGAINTEAFF
-	TRBD1	15	TRBV27	TRBJ2-3	TGTGCCAGCAGCTGGGGACAGGGGGGAGCAGATACGCAGTATTTT	CASSWGQGGADTQYF
-	TRBD1	16	TRBV7-8	TRBJ1-2	TGTGCCAGCAGCCCAACCCGGACAGGGTCTAAGGATGGCTACACCTTC	CASSPTRTGSKDGYTF
few	-	12	TRBV6-6	TRBJ2-1	TGTGCCAGCAGCCCGGCCGACAGAGAGCAGTTCTTC	CASSPADREQFF
-	-	12	TRBV10-3	TRBJ1-1	TGTGCCATCAGGGGGATGAACACTGAAGCTTTCTTT	CAIRGMNTEAFF
-	TRBD1	11	TRBV29-1	TRBJ1-2	TGCAGCGTGACAGGGTATTCTGGCTACACCTTC	CSVTGYSGYTF
-	-	13	TRBV30	TRBJ1-2	TGTGCCTGGAGGGACAGCCTAAGGGGAGGCTACACCTTC	CAWRDSLRGGYTF
-	-	15	TRBV9	TRBJ2-2	TGTGCCAGCAGCGTCCGGGACGTAGCGGCTGGGGAGCTGTTTTTT	CASSVRDVAAGELFF
-	TRBD1	15	TRBV6-5	TRBJ2-2	TGTGCCAGCAGGGCGACAGGGGCTAACACCGGGGAGCTGTTTTTT	CASRATGANTGELFF
-	-	16	TRBV4-3	TRBJ2-1	TGCGCCAGCAGCCGAGAAACAGGGGAGGACTACAATGAGCAGTTCTTC	CASSRETGEDYNEQFF
once	-	11	TRBV20-1	TRBJ1-1	TGCAGTGCTAGGGGGGACACTGAAGCCTTCTTT	CSARGDTEAFF
-	-	14	TRBV7-2	TRBJ1-2	TGTGCCAGCAGACCAAATGGGGGGAGTTATGGCTACACCTTC	CASRPNGGSYGYTF
-	-	16	TRBV7-3	TRBJ2-1	TGTGCCAGCAGCACTGGAGTTTCTGGGTCCTACAATGAGCAGTTCTTC	CASSTGVSGSYNEQFF
-	-	14	TRBV6-1	TRBJ2-1	TGTGCCAGCAGTGGGACAGACTTCTACAATGAGCAGTTCTTC	CASSGTDFYNEQFF
few	TRBD1	15	TRBV4-2	TRBJ1-2	TGTGCCAGCAGACTTAATCCGGGACAGGGGGCTGGCTACACCTTC	CASRLNPGQGAGYTF